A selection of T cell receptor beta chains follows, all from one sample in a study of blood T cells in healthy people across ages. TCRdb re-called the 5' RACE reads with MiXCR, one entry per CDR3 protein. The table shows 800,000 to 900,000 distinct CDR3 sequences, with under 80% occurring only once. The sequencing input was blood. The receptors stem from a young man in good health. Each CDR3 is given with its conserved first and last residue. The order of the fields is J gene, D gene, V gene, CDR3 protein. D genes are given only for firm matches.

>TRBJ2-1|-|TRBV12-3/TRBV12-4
CASSLRGSYFNEQFF
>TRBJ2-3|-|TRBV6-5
CASSYSRRTSTDTQYF
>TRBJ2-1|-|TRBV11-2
CASSRVAGRASYNEQFF
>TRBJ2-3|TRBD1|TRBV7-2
CASSSGTGRGTQYF
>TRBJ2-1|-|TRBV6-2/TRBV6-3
CASSYEAARPLLGQFF
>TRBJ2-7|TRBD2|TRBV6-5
CASSDSGLAVGYEQYF
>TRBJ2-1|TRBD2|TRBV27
CASRMSRGRDNEQFF
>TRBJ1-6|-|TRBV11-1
CASSLRGNNSPLHF
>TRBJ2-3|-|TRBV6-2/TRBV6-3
CASSYSNEGGRTDTQYF
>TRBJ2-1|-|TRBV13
CASSSLDGWQNEQFF